Listed below are T cell receptor beta chains from one sample, sequenced in a study of early stage breast cancer tumors. Sequencing was performed with immunoSEQ multiplex PCR; in TCRdb, only in-frame clones are kept and a portion is missing. The sample contains about 30,000 clones, 72% of which appear only once. The sample consisted of blood. All receptors come from a person aged 45 to 59 with breast cancer. CDR3s include the opening cysteine and the closing phenylalanine or tryptophan. Fields, in order: V gene, J gene, clone size, D gene, CDR3 protein, CDR3 DNA. A D gene is named only where the DNA matches it firmly. The size of a clone is reported for some rows only, either as once, few or many, or as a class for expanded clones.

V: TRBV6-5; J: TRBJ2-2; size: once; D: -; CDR3: CASSYGLLNTGELFF; DNA: TGTGCCAGCAGTTACGGACTCTTGAACACCGGGGAGCTGTTTTTT
V: TRBV11-2; J: TRBJ1-1; size: -; D: -; CDR3: CASSSEGVKRTEAFF; DNA: TGTGCCAGCAGCTCAGAAGGGGTGAAACGCACTGAAGCTTTCTTT
V: TRBV6-6; J: TRBJ2-1; size: -; D: -; CDR3: CASSYSPRLGDEQFF; DNA: TGTGCCAGCAGTTACTCTCCTCGACTAGGCGATGAGCAGTTCTTC
V: TRBV19; J: TRBJ2-7; size: few; D: -; CDR3: CASSINRNEQYF; DNA: TGTGCCAGTAGTATCAACAGGAACGAGCAGTACTTC
V: TRBV19; J: TRBJ1-2; size: -; D: -; CDR3: CASSRRSTFNYGYTF; DNA: TGTGCCAGTAGTCGGAGGTCCACTTTTAACTATGGCTACACCTTC
V: TRBV9; J: TRBJ1-3; size: -; D: -; CDR3: CASSTGSGNTIYF; DNA: TGTGCCAGCAGCACTGGCTCTGGAAACACCATATATTTT
V: TRBV7-2; J: TRBJ1-2; size: -; D: TRBD1; CDR3: CASSLRQGNGYTF; DNA: TGTGCCAGCAGCTTAAGACAGGGAAATGGCTACACCTTC
V: TRBV4-3; J: TRBJ2-3; size: few; D: -; CDR3: CASSQDRGGADTQYF; DNA: TGCGCCAGCAGCCAAGATCGGGGCGGGGCAGATACGCAGTATTTT
V: TRBV11-2; J: TRBJ2-1; size: -; D: -; CDR3: CASSLGLADNEQFF; DNA: TGTGCCAGCAGCTTAGGCCTAGCCGACAATGAGCAGTTCTTC
V: TRBV15; J: TRBJ2-5; size: -; D: TRBD1; CDR3: CATSRGGQGGETQYF; DNA: TGTGCCACCAGCAGGGGCGGACAGGGTGGAGAGACCCAGTACTTC
V: TRBV7-5; J: TRBJ2-5; size: -; D: -; CDR3: CARSLACKDRPTPKETQYF; DNA: TGTGCCAGAAGCTTAGCCTGTAAGGACAGGCCTACACCCAAAGAGACCCAGTACTTC
V: TRBV10-3; J: TRBJ1-2; size: few; D: -; CDR3: CAISESPNYGYTF; DNA: TGTGCCATCAGTGAGTCACCCAACTATGGCTACACCTTC
V: TRBV6-5; J: TRBJ2-5; size: -; D: -; CDR3: CASSSSVGTQYF; DNA: TGTGCCAGCAGTTCTAGCGTGGGGACCCAGTACTTC
V: TRBV6-6; J: TRBJ1-1; size: -; D: -; CDR3: CASRPLTGNTEAFF; DNA: TGTGCCAGCAGACCTTTGACAGGGAACACTGAAGCTTTCTTT
V: TRBV11-1; J: TRBJ1-2; size: once; D: TRBD1; CDR3: CASSLDAFNRGGYTF; DNA: TGTGCCAGCAGCTTAGATGCGTTTAACAGGGGAGGCTACACCTTC
V: TRBV11-2; J: TRBJ2-5; size: -; D: -; CDR3: CASSLTGIGQETQYF; DNA: TGTGCCAGCAGCTTGACAGGCATCGGCCAAGAGACCCAGTACTTC
V: TRBV14; J: TRBJ1-4; size: -; D: -; CDR3: CASSHGEWANEKLFF; DNA: TGTGCCAGCAGCCACGGAGAGTGGGCTAATGAAAAACTGTTTTTT
V: TRBV6-1; J: TRBJ2-5; size: -; D: -; CDR3: CASSEEGSGRETQYF; DNA: TGTGCCAGCAGTGAAGAGGGTTCTGGTAGGGAGACCCAGTACTTC
V: TRBV7-9; J: TRBJ2-7; size: -; D: -; CDR3: CASSLDVYEQYF; DNA: TGTGCCAGCAGCTTAGATGTCTACGAGCAGTACTTC
V: TRBV4-1; J: TRBJ1-1; size: -; D: -; CDR3: CASSQDTGGSTEAFF; DNA: TGCGCCAGCAGCCAAGACACAGGTGGTAGCACTGAAGCTTTCTTT
V: TRBV10-3; J: TRBJ1-1; size: -; D: -; CDR3: CAISETGTNTEAFF; DNA: TGTGCCATCAGTGAAACAGGGACTAACACTGAAGCTTTCTTT
V: TRBV7-2; J: TRBJ1-1; size: -; D: -; CDR3: CASRLTVNTEAFF; DNA: TGTGCCAGCAGATTGACAGTGAACACTGAAGCTTTCTTT
V: TRBV6-6; J: TRBJ2-3; size: once; D: -; CDR3: CASSYIADTQYF; DNA: TGTGCCAGCAGTTATATTGCAGATACGCAGTATTTT
V: TRBV7-6; J: TRBJ2-7; size: few; D: TRBD2; CDR3: CASSLETSVENEQYF; DNA: TGTGCCAGCAGCTTAGAAACTAGCGTGGAGAACGAGCAGTACTTC
V: TRBV7-2; J: TRBJ2-5; size: -; D: -; CDR3: CASSRRQGLDGTQYF; DNA: TGTGCCAGCAGCCGCAGACAGGGACTGGATGGGACCCAGTACTTC